This is a list of T cell receptor beta chains from one sample in a study of T cells after posttransplantation cyclophosphamide. Using immunoSEQ multiplex PCR, the repertoire was profiled, and TCRdb retains in-frame clones only, with some absent. This table has around 7,100 clones, over 70% appearing once. The sequences come from PBMCs, collected around 1,500 days after allogeneic stem cell transplant with posttransplant cyclophosphamide. The receptor set was obtained from a male patient in his thirties who received an allogeneic stem cell transplant from a related donor, was CMV-positive, and had acute GVHD only. The graft donor may be the source of some T cells. CDR3s include the opening cysteine and the closing phenylalanine or tryptophan. The D gene is left open where the match is weak. Clone size appears in some rows only: once, few, many, or a class for an expanded clone.

clone_size	v_call	cdr3_length	j_call	d_call	cdr3_nt	cdr3_aa
few	TRBV18	14	TRBJ1-6	TRBD1	TGTGCCAGCCGCGCGGACAGGGGTAATTCACCCCTCCACTTT	CASRADRGNSPLHF
NA	TRBV19	17	TRBJ1-5	NA	TGTGCCAGTAGTTACGGGGGAGGGTTCGGGAAGCATCAGCCCCAGCATTTT	CASSYGGGFGKHQPQHF
few	TRBV19	13	TRBJ2-1	TRBD2	TGTGCCAGTAGTTTACACGGGGGGAATGAGCAGTTCTTC	CASSLHGGNEQFF
NA	TRBV11-3	20	TRBJ2-6	TRBD2	TGTGCCAGCAGCTTAGGGACTAGCGGGTATTCCCCCTCTGGGGCCAACGTCCTGACTTTC	CASSLGTSGYSPSGANVLTF
NA	TRBV2	16	TRBJ2-7	TRBD1	TGTGCCAGCAGTACCCTGACAGGGAAGACCTCCTACGAGCAGTACTTC	CASSTLTGKTSYEQYF
NA	TRBV9	13	TRBJ1-2	TRBD1	TGTGCCAGCAGCCGGACAGGGGTTGATGGCTACACCTTC	CASSRTGVDGYTF
NA	TRBV9	14	TRBJ1-5	NA	TGTGCCAGCAGCCCGCAAGGAGGCAATCAGCCCCAGCATTTT	CASSPQGGNQPQHF
NA	TRBV6-5	16	TRBJ1-2	NA	TGTGCCAGCAGTTACTCAGTGGACGGGAACTTATATGGCTACACCTTC	CASSYSVDGNLYGYTF
NA	TRBV2	17	TRBJ2-2	NA	TGTGCCAGCAGTGTAGACCAGGGGCTCTTAGGTCCCGGGGAGCTGTTTTTT	CASSVDQGLLGPGELFF
once	TRBV2	14	TRBJ1-4	TRBD1	TGTGCCAGCGGGACCGGGACAGGTCGGGAAAAACTGTTTTTT	CASGTGTGREKLFF
NA	TRBV11-2	14	TRBJ2-3	NA	TGTGCCAGCAGCTTAGGGGCGGGAACAGATACGCAGTATTTT	CASSLGAGTDTQYF
NA	TRBV6-1	11	TRBJ1-2	NA	TGTGCCAGCTCCCTCAACTATGGCTACACCTTC	CASSLNYGYTF
NA	TRBV2	12	TRBJ1-1	NA	TGTGCCAACCGAGGGGGTGTCACTGAAGCTTTCTTT	CANRGGVTEAFF
few	TRBV9	12	TRBJ2-7	TRBD2	TGTGCCAGCAGCCCGGGAGGGTACGAGCAGTACTTC	CASSPGGYEQYF
NA	TRBV2	12	TRBJ2-5	TRBD1	TGTGCCGGCAGTGGGACAGTGGGGACCCAGTACTTC	CAGSGTVGTQYF
NA	TRBV7-2	15	TRBJ2-2	TRBD2	TGTGCCAGCAGCGCTAGCGGGGTGGACACCGGGGAGCTGTTTTTT	CASSASGVDTGELFF
NA	TRBV6-6	14	TRBJ1-1	NA	TGTGCCAGCAGTTCCGAGGGTATGAACACTGAAGCTTTCTTT	CASSSEGMNTEAFF
few	TRBV6-1	19	TRBJ2-3	NA	TGTGCCAGCAGTGGGGGACTACTTAGTAGGGGGGATGTAACAGATACGCAGTATTTT	CASSGGLLSRGDVTDTQYF
NA	TRBV7-7	15	TRBJ2-7	TRBD1	TGTGCCAGCAGCTATGGACAGGGAGACACCTACGAGCAGTACTTC	CASSYGQGDTYEQYF
NA	TRBV18	14	TRBJ2-5	NA	TGTGCCAGCTCCCCCGGGACTGAAAAAGAGACCCAGTACTTC	CASSPGTEKETQYF
NA	TRBV15	14	TRBJ1-3	NA	TGTGCCACCGGCCCGGGGGGCTCTGGAAACACCATATATTTT	CATGPGGSGNTIYF
few	TRBV19	16	TRBJ1-3	NA	TGTGCCAGTAGTACGCGACATCTCCGCTCTGGAAACACCATATATTTT	CASSTRHLRSGNTIYF
NA	TRBV30	13	TRBJ2-7	TRBD1	TGTGCCTGGGCCGGACAGGGAGCCTACGAGCAGTACTTC	CAWAGQGAYEQYF
NA	TRBV7-6	15	TRBJ2-2	TRBD2	TGTGCCAGCAGCATCCGTAGCGGGGGGGCCGGGGAGCTGTTTTTT	CASSIRSGGAGELFF
NA	TRBV7-2	18	TRBJ1-3	NA	TGTGCCAGCAGCCGAAATCCAGGTTACCCCCTCTCTGGAAACACCATATATTTT	CASSRNPGYPLSGNTIYF
NA	TRBV28	11	TRBJ1-1	TRBD1	TGTGCCACTTCCAAGGGGGCGCGAGCTTTCTTT	CATSKGARAFF
NA	TRBV5-4	14	TRBJ2-3	TRBD1	TGTGCCAGCAGCTTTGGGACAGGGCCAGATACGCAGTATTTT	CASSFGTGPDTQYF
NA	TRBV4-3	16	TRBJ2-2	NA	TGCGCCAGCAGCCAGGCTCCAGGTCCGAACACCGGGGAGCTGTTTTTT	CASSQAPGPNTGELFF
NA	TRBV11-3	13	TRBJ1-1	NA	TGTGCCAGCAGCAGAGGGGGTTTGACTGAAGCTTTCTTT	CASSRGGLTEAFF
NA	TRBV2	13	TRBJ2-5	TRBD2	TGTGCCGGGGGACTAGCCATGCAAGAGACCCAGTACTTC	CAGGLAMQETQYF
NA	TRBV5-1	14	TRBJ2-7	TRBD2	TGCGCCAGCAGCTTTCGAGCGGGGAACTACGAGCAGTACTTC	CASSFRAGNYEQYF
NA	TRBV7-2	14	TRBJ2-7	TRBD2	TGTGCCAGCAGCTATGCTAGCGGGGGCTACGAGCAGTACTTC	CASSYASGGYEQYF
NA	TRBV9	15	TRBJ1-6	TRBD1	TGTGCCAGCAGAAGAGGACAGGCGACAAATTCACCCCTCCACTTT	CASRRGQATNSPLHF
NA	TRBV7-2	14	TRBJ1-1	NA	TGTGCCAGCAGCTGGCAGGGTTTTGGAACTGAAGCTTTCTTT	CASSWQGFGTEAFF
NA	TRBV6-1	13	TRBJ2-7	NA	TGTGCCAGCAGTTCCCACAAGGGGTACGAGCAGTACTTC	CASSSHKGYEQYF
NA	TRBV9	18	TRBJ2-3	TRBD2	TGTGCCAGCAGCGTAGTTGGGCTAGCGGGGGGGCTGGCAGATACGCAGTATTTT	CASSVVGLAGGLADTQYF
NA	TRBV28	12	TRBJ1-2	NA	TGTGCCAGCAGTTCTCCCCCCTATGGCTACACCTTC	CASSSPPYGYTF
few	TRBV6-1	13	TRBJ2-1	TRBD1	TGTGCCAGCAGGGAACAGGGGGCTGGTGAGCAGTTCTTC	CASREQGAGEQFF
NA	TRBV10-3	15	TRBJ1-4	TRBD1	TGTGCCATCAGTGAAGGGGACAGGGGAATGAAAAAGCTGTTTTTT	CAISEGDRGMKKLFF
NA	TRBV9	12	TRBJ1-1	TRBD1	TGTGCCAGCAGCGTTGACAGGGGTGAAGCTTTCTTT	CASSVDRGEAFF
once	TRBV4-3	15	TRBJ1-6	TRBD1	TGCGCCAGCAGCCAATTAGGGACAGGGAATTCACCCCTCCACTTT	CASSQLGTGNSPLHF
NA	TRBV11-2	15	TRBJ1-4	NA	TGTGCCAGCAGCTTAGATGGGTTTGGGGAGGAAAAACTGTTTTTT	CASSLDGFGEEKLFF